These 25 T cell receptor beta chains came from one sample sequenced in a study of blood T cell repertoires in COVID-19. Assay: immunoSEQ multiplex PCR; the TCRdb copy retains only in-frame clones and omits some. This table holds 250,000 to 300,000 clones, around 86% found once. The sequenced material came from peripheral blood. Receptors were obtained from a woman aged 25 to 39 with active or convalescent COVID-19.

The rearrangement uses TRBV5-1 and TRBJ1-3, with D uncertain. V was clipped by 5 bases and J by 0 bases, with 6 bases between them. The CDR3 runs 13 residues. Germline V gene sequence: CDR1 SGHRS, CDR2 YFSETQ. The CDR3 coding sequence is TGCGCCAGCAGGCGGCCCTCTGGAAACACCATATATTTT. This codes for CASRRPSGNTIYF.

Remarks on this clone: The same CDR3 is also encoded by other DNA sequences in this sample. The chain recombines TRBV9 with TRBJ1-4; D is perhaps TRBD1 (5 bases). Trimming removed 4 bases at V and 0 bases at J, with 10 bases between. The CDR3 loop spans 15 amino acids. CDR1 is SGDLS, CDR2 YYNGEE, per germline. The chain's CDR3 is CASSPRQTTNEKLFF. CDR3 nucleotide sequence: TGTGCCAGCAGCCCCCGACAGACAACTAATGAAAAACTGTTTTTT.

The chain employs TRBV19 and TRBJ1-1, with a tentative D call TRBD1 (6 bases). Germline CDR1 and CDR2: LNHDA and SQIVND (reference sequence). Between the trimmed V and J ends, which lost 0 bases and 11 bases, there was a span of 13 bases. The CDR3 extends over 13 amino acids. For the CDR3, the DNA is TGTGCCAGTAGTATAGAAATTCGGACAGTGGCTTTCTTT. This gives the protein CASSIEIRTVAFF.

The J gene is TRBJ1-2, the V gene TRBV28, with D maybe TRBD1 (6 bases). This CDR3 is 16 amino acids long. In germline, CDR1 is MDHEN, CDR2 SYDVKM. Trimming took off 5 bases at V and 6 bases at J, with 22 bases between the two ends. In nucleotides, the CDR3 is TGTGCCAGCAGTGGCCGGGGGGCCTTCGTCCTAGATGGCTACACCTTC. Its protein is CASSGRGAFVLDGYTF.

The V and J genes are TRBV7-9 and TRBJ2-7; 10 nucleotides line up with TRBD1. This CDR3 region has 13 residues. Germline CDR1 is SEHNR and CDR2 is FQNEAQ (reference sequence). V lost 11 bases, J lost 6 bases, and 10 bases stayed unmatched. CDR3 protein: CAVRGQGVVEQYF. CDR3 DNA: TGTGCCGTCAGAGGACAGGGGGTGGTCGAGCAGTACTTC.

The chain carries TRBV28 and TRBJ1-1; D is uncertain. The CDR3 spans 12 residues. The germline CDR1 and CDR2 sequences are MDHEN and SYDVKM. Trimming removed 8 bases from V and 0 bases from J, with 7 bases in between. CDR3 protein: CASLSVNTEAFF. DNA for the CDR3: TGTGCCAGCTTGTCGGTGAACACTGAAGCTTTCTTT. Together with reference TRBV28 and TRBJ1-1, the CDR3 gives the full variable domain: DVKVTQSSRYLVKRTGEKVFLECVQDMDHENMFWYRQDPGLGLRLIYFSYDVKMKEKGDIPEGYSVSREKKERFSLILESASTNQTSMYLCASLSVNTEAFFGQGTRLTVV.

In this sample, this clone turned up once. The CDR3, as DNA: TGCGCCAGCAGCCCAGGGGGCGCGGATGGCTACACCTTC. Its protein product is CASSPGGADGYTF. The chain recombines TRBV5-1 with TRBJ1-2; 8 bases agree with TRBD1. CDR3 size: 13 residues. Unmatched junction bases numbered 5, after V lost 4 bases and J lost 6 bases. Germline V CDR1 and CDR2: SGHRS, YFSETQ.

Points on this clone: Since the CDR3 does not end with the conserved phenylalanine or tryptophan, this likely comes from a read error. It is unclear where the CDR3 begins or ends on the DNA, so no DNA is shown, and the CDR3 is as TCRdb lists it. This chain joins TRBV6-1 and TRBJ2-3; TRBD2 is taken as the D call from the table, unchecked against the DNA. Germline values: CDR1 MNHNS, CDR2 SASEGT. The CDR3 length is 11 residues, termini included. The CDR3 here is CAASRDFDIAI.

The CDR3 sequence: CASAKEEGNTIYF. CDR3 bases: TGTGCTAGTGCCAAGGAGGAGGGAAACACCATATATTTT. V is TRBV12-5 and J is TRBJ1-3; D ambiguous. This CDR3 comprises 13 residues. Germline CDR1 and CDR2: LGHNT and FRNRAP. The ends were cut back, 7 bases at V and 4 bases at J, with 11 bases in the middle.

The rearrangement uses TRBV2 and TRBJ1-1, with 7 bases fitting TRBD1. Germline values: CDR1 SNHLY, CDR2 FYNNEI. The CDR3 is made up of 14 amino acids. V shed 11 bases, J shed 0 bases, and the junction held 9 bases outside the gene matches. The DNA for the CDR3 is TGTGCCGGTATAACAGGGGCCCTGAACACTGAAGCTTTCTTT. Translated: CAGITGALNTEAFF.

The V gene is TRBV27, the J gene TRBJ2-5, with TRBD2 matching 8 bases. The CDR3 spans 12 residues. Germline values: CDR1 MNHEY, CDR2 SMNVEV (reference sequence). V dropped 5 bases and J dropped 7; count of bases not matched to a gene: 3. This chain's CDR3 is CASSTRGGTQYF. The CDR3 DNA follows: TGTGCCAGCAGTACACGGGGGGGGACCCAGTACTTC.

The rearrangement links TRBV6-2 or TRBV6-3 to TRBJ2-1; D not resolved. This CDR3 has 12 residues. Per germline, CDR1 MNHEY and CDR2 SVGEGT. The germline V and J ends were trimmed by 5 bases and 10 bases, with 12 bases remaining between them. CDR3 sequence reads: CASSTRMNEQFF. The CDR3 coding sequence is TGTGCCAGCAGTACCAGGATGAACGAGCAGTTCTTC.

The genes are TRBV7-2 and TRBJ2-1, with D maybe TRBD2 (6 bases). V shed 1 base and J shed 7 bases, with 14 bases lying between them. From germline, CDR1 is SGHTA and CDR2 FQGNSA. The CDR3 extends over 15 amino acids. The CDR3 DNA reads as TGTGCCAGCAGCTTAGGAGGAGGGCTTATAAATGAGCAGTTCTTC. The encoded protein is CASSLGGGLINEQFF.

The chain carries TRBV5-1 and TRBJ1-5; D unclear. V lost 2 bases and J lost 6, with 9 bases in between. This CDR3 region has 13 residues. Germline CDR1 reads SGHRS; CDR2 reads YFSETQ. The CDR3: CASSLEGSQPQHF. The CDR3 DNA reads as TGCGCCAGCAGCTTAGAGGGTAGTCAGCCCCAGCATTTT.

V is TRBV7-9 and J is TRBJ2-5; 14 nucleotides agree with TRBD2. The length of the CDR3 is 15 residues. Germline CDR1 SEHNR, CDR2 FQNEAQ (reference sequence). The V segment lost 5 bases and the J segment 7 bases; nucleotides outside the gene matches: 6. This CDR3 is CASSPGLAGERTQYF. CDR3 DNA sequence: TGTGCCAGCAGCCCGGGACTAGCGGGGGAACGGACCCAGTACTTC.

V and J are TRBV12-3 or TRBV12-4 and TRBJ1-2, with TRBD1 matching over 7 bases. The ends lost 6 bases at V and 2 bases at J; junction bases unmatched: 3. This CDR3 comprises 13 residues. CDR3 in DNA: TGTGCCAGCAGAACGGACAGGAACTATGGCTACACCTTC. It specifies CASRTDRNYGYTF.

The V call is TRBV25-1, the J call TRBJ2-3, with 8 bases fitting TRBD2. The CDR3 covers 16 residues. Germline values: CDR1 MGHDK, CDR2 SYGVNS. V lost 1 base to trimming and J lost 1 base; unmatched junction nucleotides: 4. The CDR3 is CASSESRGGRTDTQYF. In DNA, the CDR3 is TGTGCCAGCAGTGAATCCCGCGGGGGGCGCACAGATACGCAGTATTTT.

The rearrangement links TRBV7-9 to TRBJ1-6, with D tentatively TRBD1 (6 bases). This CDR3 is built from 14 residues. Germline values: CDR1 SEHNR, CDR2 FQNEAQ (reference sequence). Trimming left V 5 bases short and J 7 bases short, with 12 bases between. The CDR3: CASSPRGGNSPLHF. CDR3 DNA sequence: TGTGCCAGCAGCCCCAGGGGCGGGAATTCACCCCTCCACTTT.

The sample holds one count of this clone. The chain has TRBV18 and TRBJ1-1; maybe TRBD1 (5 bases). The CDR3 length is 12 residues. V lost 3 bases to trimming and J lost 7 bases, with 9 bases between them. Germline CDR1 is KGHSH and CDR2 is LQKENI. The chain's CDR3 is CASSPHDSEAFF. The CDR3 DNA follows: TGTGCCAGCTCACCCCACGACAGTGAAGCTTTCTTT.

The rearrangement uses TRBV5-1 and TRBJ2-1, with TRBD2 as a possible D gene (5 bases). The CDR3 sequence is 14 residues long. V was shortened by 3 bases and J by 4 bases, with 11 bases between the two germline ends. Germline V gene data show CDR1 as SGHRS and CDR2 as YFSETQ. DNA of the CDR3: TGCGCCAGCAGCTCGGACTCGGGATACAATGAGCAGTTCTTC. Amino acid sequence: CASSSDSGYNEQFF.

The chain recombines TRBV6-5 with TRBJ1-6, with D possibly being TRBD1 (6 bases). Germline lookup yields CDR1 MNHEY and CDR2 SVGAGI. V was shortened by 7 bases and J by 8 bases, with 12 bases between the two germline ends. The CDR3 totals 13 residues. Here the CDR3 DNA reads TGTGCCAGCACCCGACAGGTGGATTCACCCCTCCACTTT. It specifies CASTRQVDSPLHF.

This chain joins TRBV2 and TRBJ2-7, with D tentatively TRBD1 (7 bases). The germline V and J ends were trimmed by 4 bases and 4 bases, with 17 bases remaining between them. Germline V CDR1 and CDR2: SNHLY, FYNNEI. The CDR3 has 15 amino acids. The CDR3 DNA sequence: TGTGCCAGCAGTGTGGTGGCAGGGGGGAGGTACGAGCAGTACTTC. As protein: CASSVVAGGRYEQYF. Based on the CDR3 plus reference TRBV2 and TRBJ2-7, the full variable domain is EPEVTQTPSHQVTQMGQEVILRCVPISNHLYFYWYRQILGQKVEFLVSFYNNEISEKSEIFDDQFSVERPDGSNFTLKIRSTKLEDSAMYFCASSVVAGGRYEQYFGPGTRLTVT.

V and J are TRBV30 and TRBJ1-6; TRBD1 matches at 7 bases. After removal of 2 bases from V and 7 bases from J, the junction contained 8 bases not matched to a gene. The CDR3 runs 15 residues. Germline V lookup: CDR1 GTSNPN, CDR2 SVGIG (reference sequence). The CDR3 loop reads CAWSFAGGRNSPLHF. The CDR3 DNA reads TGTGCCTGGAGTTTCGCAGGGGGGAGGAATTCACCCCTCCACTTT.

The V call is TRBV11-2, the J call TRBJ2-5; weak D call: TRBD2 (5 bases). V was pared by 5 bases and J by 5 bases, with 15 bases between. This CDR3 has 14 amino acids. Germline lookup yields CDR1 SGHAT and CDR2 FQNNGV. CDR3 amino acids: CASSPGIRGETQYF. CDR3 nucleotides: TGTGCCAGCAGCCCGGGAATCCGAGGGGAGACCCAGTACTTC.

The chain joins TRBV18 to TRBJ1-1; the D gene is possibly TRBD1 (6 bases). The V gene lost 6 bases and the J gene lost 1 base, with 9 bases spanning the gap. From germline, CDR1 is KGHSH and CDR2 LQKENI. The CDR3 contains 13 residues. CDR3 nucleotides: TGTGCCAGCTCGGGACAATGGAACACTGAAGCTTTCTTT. Encoded protein: CASSGQWNTEAFF.